These T cell receptor beta chains were read from a single sample in a study of cytomegalovirus exposure and HLA in healthy donors. The method was immunoSEQ multiplex PCR; TCRdb's version includes in-frame clones alone and lacks a portion of them. The sample yields over 55,000 clones, about 67% seen once. What was sequenced was PBMCs. All receptors come from a man aged 40-55 years in good health and CMV-seropositive. Each CDR3 is given with its conserved first and last residue. The D gene is left open where the match is weak. The size entry is marked missing in some rows and otherwise reads once, few, many or a size class.

TRBV4-1	.	TRBJ2-2	TRBD1	CASSQDRNGGQGASGELFF	TGCGCCAGCAGCCAAGATAGAAACGGGGGACAGGGGGCAAGTGGGGAGCTGTTTTTT
TRBV5-5	.	TRBJ1-5	TRBD1	CASNPGTGVSNQPQHF	TGTGCCAGCAACCCCGGGACAGGGGTTAGCAATCAGCCCCAGCATTTT
TRBV6-5	many	TRBJ1-1	.	CASKEQVNTEAFF	TGTGCCAGCAAGGAACAGGTTAACACTGAAGCTTTCTTT
TRBV5-1	.	TRBJ2-5	.	CASKLSSVQETQYF	TGCGCCAGCAAGTTAAGTAGCGTACAAGAGACCCAGTACTTC
TRBV2	.	TRBJ2-1	TRBD2	CASSDAEFGLAGAYNEQFF	TGTGCCAGCAGTGACGCCGAATTTGGACTAGCTGGGGCCTACAATGAGCAGTTCTTC
TRBV19	once	TRBJ1-1	.	CASSIDHRQALAAFF	TGTGCCAGTAGTATAGACCACAGACAGGCCCTGGCGGCTTTCTTT
TRBV5-4	.	TRBJ1-1	.	CASSLPQMNTEAFF	TGTGCCAGCAGCTTGCCACAAATGAACACTGAAGCTTTCTTT
TRBV5-1	.	TRBJ1-5	.	CASSPTPGSNQPQHF	TGCGCCAGCAGTCCCACTCCGGGGAGCAATCAGCCCCAGCATTTT
TRBV6-6	.	TRBJ1-4	TRBD1	CASSYGGTGYNEKLFF	TGTGCCAGCAGTTACGGCGGGACAGGTTATAATGAAAAACTGTTTTTT
TRBV7-2	.	TRBJ1-2	TRBD1	CASSSQGAANYGYTF	TGTGCCAGCAGCTCACAGGGGGCAGCTAACTATGGCTACACCTTC
TRBV7-9	few	TRBJ2-1	.	CASSLSGGGVYNEQFF	TGTGCCAGCAGCTTGTCGGGCGGCGGGGTCTACAATGAGCAGTTCTTC
TRBV5-6	.	TRBJ1-1	.	CASWRTEAFF	TGTGCCAGCTGGAGGACTGAAGCTTTCTTT
TRBV7-3	.	TRBJ2-1	TRBD2	CASSKGLAGSNEQFF	TGTGCCAGCAGCAAAGGACTAGCGGGGTCCAATGAGCAGTTCTTC
TRBV28	.	TRBJ2-7	TRBD1	CASSTGDYEQYF	TGTGCCAGCAGTACAGGGGACTACGAGCAGTACTTC
TRBV28	.	TRBJ1-1	TRBD1	CASSSYGPGGTGGFSTEAFF	TGTGCCAGCAGTTCCTATGGCCCCGGCGGGACAGGGGGTTTTTCCACTGAAGCTTTCTTT
TRBV14	few	TRBJ2-7	.	CASSPVPGLGQGSSYEQYF	TGTGCCAGCAGCCCCGTCCCGGGACTTGGGCAAGGGAGCTCCTACGAGCAGTACTTC
TRBV29-1	.	TRBJ1-1	.	CSVAPGTEAFF	TGCAGCGTTGCTCCGGGGACTGAAGCTTTCTTT
TRBV6-6	few	TRBJ2-7	.	CASSYGPQGTGEQYF	TGTGCCAGCAGTTACGGGCCTCAGGGAACAGGCGAGCAGTACTTC
TRBV5-6	.	TRBJ1-6	.	CASSLAGRGYNSPLHF	TGTGCCAGCAGCTTGGCCGGGCGGGGTTATAATTCACCCCTCCACTTT
TRBV6-1	.	TRBJ1-6	TRBD1	CASKEVDRVISPLHF	TGTGCCAGCAAAGAAGTCGACAGGGTAATCTCACCCCTCCACTTT
TRBV7-6	.	TRBJ2-2	TRBD2	CASSYSGLANTGELFF	TGTGCCAGCAGTTACTCGGGACTAGCAAACACCGGGGAGCTGTTTTTT
TRBV7-8	few	TRBJ1-1	TRBD1	CASSTRQGNSEAFF	TGTGCCAGCAGCACTCGACAGGGTAACTCTGAAGCTTTCTTT
TRBV2	.	TRBJ1-1	.	CASSEQGQSTEAFF	TGTGCCAGCAGTGAACAGGGACAAAGCACTGAAGCTTTCTTT
TRBV5-1	.	TRBJ2-7	.	CASSLVASSYEQYF	TGCGCCAGCAGCTTGGTGGCCTCCTCGTACGAGCAGTACTTC
TRBV28	.	TRBJ1-3	.	CASTQGFGNTIYF	TGTGCCAGCACCCAGGGTTTTGGAAACACCATATATTTT
TRBV27	.	TRBJ1-6	TRBD1	CASSPTGFDSPLHF	TGTGCCAGCAGCCCGACAGGGTTTGATTCACCCCTCCACTTT
TRBV19	.	TRBJ1-1	TRBD1	CASIGRTGNTEAFF	TGTGCCAGTATCGGCAGGACAGGGAACACTGAAGCTTTCTTT
TRBV6-1	.	TRBJ2-3	.	CASSKRAGSTDTQYF	TGTGCCAGCAGCAAACGGGCAGGGAGCACAGATACGCAGTATTTT
TRBV19	once	TRBJ1-1	.	CASRSQEMNTEAFF	TGTGCCAGTAGATCACAGGAAATGAACACTGAAGCTTTCTTT
TRBV2	.	TRBJ1-5	.	CASSTERGSNQPQHF	TGTGCCAGCAGTACCGAACGGGGGAGCAATCAGCCCCAGCATTTT
TRBV15	.	TRBJ1-1	.	CATSRDAGQGMNTEAFF	TGTGCCACCAGCAGAGATGCGGGCCAGGGGATGAACACTGAAGCTTTCTTT
TRBV7-9	.	TRBJ2-7	.	CASSHPLSSYEQYF	TGTGCCAGCAGCCACCCGCTAAGCTCCTACGAGCAGTACTTC
TRBV30	.	TRBJ2-2	TRBD1	CAWKGPRGLSNTGELFF	TGTGCCTGGAAGGGACCCAGGGGGCTTTCGAACACCGGGGAGCTGTTTTTT
TRBV4-1	.	TRBJ1-2	TRBD1	CASSQEKGANYGYTF	TGCGCCAGCAGCCAAGAGAAGGGGGCCAACTATGGCTACACCTTC
TRBV28	.	TRBJ2-7	TRBD2	CASSPSSSGSWNEQYF	TGTGCCAGCAGCCCGTCTTCTAGCGGGAGTTGGAACGAGCAGTACTTC
TRBV28	few	TRBJ1-1	.	CASSLYGGQAEAFF	TGTGCCAGCAGTTTATACGGGGGGCAGGCTGAAGCTTTCTTT
TRBV27	.	TRBJ2-5	.	CASSFTSGTQYF	TGTGCCAGCAGTTTTACTTCAGGGACCCAGTACTTC
TRBV19	.	TRBJ2-2	.	CASSIPGSLTGELFF	TGTGCCAGTAGTATTCCGGGAAGCTTAACCGGGGAGCTGTTTTTT
TRBV7-8	.	TRBJ2-7	TRBD1	CASSFATGSEQYF	TGTGCCAGCAGCTTTGCGACAGGGTCCGAGCAGTACTTC
TRBV27	.	TRBJ1-5	TRBD1	CASSPRTGSGQPQHF	TGTGCCAGCAGTCCCCGGACAGGGTCGGGTCAGCCCCAGCATTTT
TRBV5-4	.	TRBJ2-1	.	CASSLAGQSYNEQFF	TGTGCCAGCAGCTTGGCCGGACAGTCATACAATGAGCAGTTCTTC
TRBV27	.	TRBJ1-1	TRBD1	CASSSPGQTEAFF	TGTGCCAGCAGTTCCCCGGGACAGACTGAAGCTTTCTTT
TRBV4-1	few	TRBJ2-1	TRBD1	CASSHASDRGRYNEQFF	TGCGCCAGCAGCCATGCCTCGGACAGGGGGAGATACAATGAGCAGTTCTTC
TRBV25-1	.	TRBJ1-1	TRBD1	CASSLDRGRFTEAFF	TGTGCCAGCAGCCTGGACAGGGGTCGATTCACTGAAGCTTTCTTT
TRBV5-1	few	TRBJ2-7	.	CASSLDWGLAYEQYF	TGCGCCAGCAGCTTGGACTGGGGCCTTGCCTACGAGCAGTACTTC
TRBV19	few	TRBJ2-5	.	CASSIGGGQGGETQYF	TGTGCCAGTAGTATAGGAGGAGGGCAGGGGGGAGAGACCCAGTACTTC
TRBV9	.	TRBJ2-5	TRBD2	CASSLGLAGGETQYF	TGTGCCAGCAGCTTGGGACTAGCGGGGGGGGAGACCCAGTACTTC